One TCR beta chain is described in this entry. Its antigen remains unknown. This specimen comes from a study of cytomegalovirus exposure and HLA in healthy donors. Study conclusions and caveats: While the bulk of TCR sequences proved rare, some public TCRs turned up in many donors. Associated with cytomegalovirus, according to the listing, were about 160 TCR beta chains. A few chains tied to CMV proved CMV antigen-specific in vitro.

The donors formed part of the approximately 120-subject validation cohort, distinct from the roughly 700-subject first cohort. Only in-frame clones appear in the TCRdb table, and some are missing; sequencing was by immunoSEQ multiplex PCR. The sample gives under 400,000 clones, 86% of which show up once; 0.83% is in the top ten. What was sequenced was PBMCs. This clonotype originated in a woman between 18 and 30 years old in good health and CMV-seronegative.

The CDR3 spells CSVLGLQETQYF. Here the CDR3 DNA reads TGCAGCGTTTTGGGACTTCAAGAGACCCAGTACTTC. This chain connects TRBV29-1 to TRBJ2-5, with D perhaps TRBD2 (6 bases). This CDR3 spans 12 amino acids. Germline loops: CDR1 SQVTM, CDR2 ANQGSEA. V lost 5 bases to trimming and J lost 2 bases, with 9 bases between them.